This T cell receptor (beta chain) comes out of a study of blood T cell dynamics during melanoma immunotherapy. To note about this clone: Its target is not known.

Every bulk PBMC sample received the same 350 ng of DNA. Repertoires were generated with immunoSEQ multiplex PCR, while TCRdb's copy carries only in-frame clones and drops some. The sample lists 10,000 or so clones; around 87% were seen once. Study-wide results and limits: PBMC repertoires of eventual disease-control patients split at W3 into clonality or diversity gains.

Time point given: pre-treatment baseline. The sequence came from a human donor with melanoma. Specimen: blood, collected from a patient treated with checkpoint blockade.

The CDR3 loop reads CASEQGADSYGYTF. In DNA, the CDR3 is TGTGCCAGCGAGCAGGGGGCCGACTCCTATGGCTACACCTTC. The gene calls are TRBV28 and TRBJ1-2; 8 nucleotides match TRBD1. CDR3 length: 14 residues. V lost 8 bases to trimming and J lost 4 bases; unmatched junction nucleotides: 9. Germline CDR1 is MDHEN and CDR2 is SYDVKM.